Here is one TCR beta chain with its context. Each subset's genomic DNA was split evenly across several immunoSEQ plates. As handled by the study authors: From ImmunoSEQ came sequences covering only the junction and carrying no quality scores, so filtering differed. The method was immunoSEQ multiplex PCR; TCRdb's version includes in-frame clones alone and lacks a portion of them. D and trimming were read from the DNA, whereas the V and J calls and clone size are those reported in that table. Among over a million clones, roughly 95% were seen once, and the ten largest hold approximately 1.1%. From germline, CDR1 is SGHNT and CDR2 YYREEE (reference sequence). The CDR3 contains 15 residues. V was clipped by 0 bases and J by 2 bases, with 9 bases between them. This specimen comes from a study of shared clonotypes between healthy human individuals.

The sequenced material came from naive CD4+ T cells sorted from blood. As for subset: CD45RA+ positively selected. The chain recombines TRBV5-4 with TRBJ2-1, with D perhaps TRBD2 (5 bases). This receptor was taken from a man aged 25 to 40 in good health. This chain's CDR3 is CASSLVTKPYNEQFF. The CDR3 DNA follows: TGTGCCAGCAGCTTGGTGACTAAACCCTACAATGAGCAGTTCTTC.